This T cell receptor beta chain stems from a study of shared clonotypes between healthy human individuals. About the research overall: Per-donor plates numbered three CD4 naive, three CD4 memory, two CD8 naive and one CD8 memory.

Findings and limits, study-wide: Four donors shared around 5% of their naive CD4 clonotypes.

Unmatched junction bases numbered 19, after V lost 6 bases and J lost 0 bases. Germline CDR1 is SGHVS and CDR2 is FNYEAQ. The CDR3 contains 21 residues. A remark on this clone: As yet, its antigen is unknown.

Per the original methods: Junction-only sequences without quality scores came from ImmunoSEQ, so filtering differed. Measured with immunoSEQ multiplex PCR; TCRdb has only the in-frame clones, and not every one. V, J and clone size are taken as reported in that table, and D and trimming were inferred from the DNA itself. The sample has fewer than 400,000 clones, around 67% seen once. Material: memory CD4+ T cells sorted from blood. Subset denoted: CD45RA-negative fraction. This clonotype originated in a man aged 25 to 40 in good health. This chain uses TRBV7-6 with TRBJ2-7, with 14 bases that match TRBD2. CDR3 coding DNA: TGTGCCAGCAGTTTGCGGGGGTCGACTAGCGGGAGGGCCGGAAGCTCCTACGAGCAGTACTTC. As protein: CASSLRGSTSGRAGSSYEQYF.